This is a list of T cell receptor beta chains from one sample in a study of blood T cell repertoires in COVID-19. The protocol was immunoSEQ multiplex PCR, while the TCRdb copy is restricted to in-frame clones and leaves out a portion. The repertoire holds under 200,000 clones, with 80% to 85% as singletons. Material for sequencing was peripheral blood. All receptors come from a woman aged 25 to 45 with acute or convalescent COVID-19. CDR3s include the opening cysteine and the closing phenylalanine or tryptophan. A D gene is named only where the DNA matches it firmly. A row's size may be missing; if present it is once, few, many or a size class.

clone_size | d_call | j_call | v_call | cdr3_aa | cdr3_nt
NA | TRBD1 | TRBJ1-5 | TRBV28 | CASRVMDRGYNQPQHF | TGTGCCAGCAGAGTGATGGACAGGGGTTACAATCAGCCCCAGCATTTT
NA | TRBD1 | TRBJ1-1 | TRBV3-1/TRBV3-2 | CASSPRQGRNTEAFF | TGTGCCAGCAGCCCGAGACAGGGTCGGAACACTGAAGCTTTCTTT
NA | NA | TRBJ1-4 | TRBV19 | CATAPGLVEKLFF | TGTGCCACAGCACCGGGACTGGTTGAAAAACTGTTTTTT
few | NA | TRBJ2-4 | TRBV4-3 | CASSQFSTGLVGKNIQYF | TGCGCCAGCAGCCAATTTAGCACAGGGTTGGTAGGCAAAAACATTCAGTACTTC
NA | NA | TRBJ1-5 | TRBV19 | CASTTGVSGRSNQPQHF | TGTGCCAGTACCACCGGGGTGTCCGGCCGAAGCAATCAGCCCCAGCATTTT
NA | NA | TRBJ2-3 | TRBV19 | CASSRIVGSPDTQYF | TGTGCCAGTAGTAGAATCGTGGGGAGCCCAGATACGCAGTATTTT
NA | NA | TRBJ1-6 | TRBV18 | CASSPKRGGSPLHF | TGTGCCAGCTCACCTAAAAGGGGAGGGTCACCCCTCCACTTT
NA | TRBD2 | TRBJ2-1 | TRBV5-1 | CASSPVGLAGAVGQFF | TGCGCCAGCAGCCCCGTCGGACTAGCGGGAGCGGTTGGGCAGTTCTTC
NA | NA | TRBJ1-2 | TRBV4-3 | CASSPRGPAGSTF | TGCGCCAGCAGCCCCCGGGGCCCCGCGGGATCCACCTTC
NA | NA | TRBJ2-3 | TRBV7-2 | CASRGLFITDTQYF | TGTGCCAGCAGGGGACTCTTCATTACAGATACGCAGTATTTT
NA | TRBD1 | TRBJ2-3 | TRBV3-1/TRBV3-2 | CASSPPDRGRVFPLDTQYF | TGTGCCAGCAGCCCTCCGGACAGGGGGCGAGTTTTTCCCTTGGATACGCAGTATTTT
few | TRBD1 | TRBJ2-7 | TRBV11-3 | CASSAPGTGVGEQYF | TGTGCCAGCAGCGCTCCCGGGACAGGGGTTGGTGAGCAGTACTTC
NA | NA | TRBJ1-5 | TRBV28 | CASTVGGGNQPQHF | TGTGCCAGCACCGTCGGGGGGGGCAATCAGCCCCAGCATTTT
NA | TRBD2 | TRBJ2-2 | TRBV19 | CASRGGGASGELFF | TGTGCCAGTAGAGGCGGGGGGGCTTCCGGGGAGCTGTTTTTT
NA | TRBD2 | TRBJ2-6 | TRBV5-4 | CASSLLPSGAGANVLTF | TGTGCCAGCAGCTTGCTACCTAGCGGGGCTGGGGCCAACGTCCTGACTTTC
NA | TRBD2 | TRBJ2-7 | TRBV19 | CASSSSGAAYEQYF | TGTGCCAGTAGCTCTAGCGGGGCCGCCTACGAGCAGTACTTC